This T cell receptor beta chain was identified during a study of T cell changes during pregnancy in multiple sclerosis. Germline trimming cut 5 bases from V and 0 bases from J; bases unmatched to any gene: 10. The CDR3 sequence is 16 residues long. The germline CDR1 and CDR2 sequences are SGDLS and YYNGEE. Only in-frame clones appear in the TCRdb table, and some are missing; sequencing was by immunoSEQ multiplex PCR. Among about 120,000 clones listed, approximately 93% were seen once. The chain joins TRBV9 to TRBJ1-2; 7 bases agree with TRBD1. Sequenced material: peripheral blood, taken before pregnancy. The TCR originated in a female donor with multiple sclerosis, enrolled in a pregnancy study. The CDR3 spells CASSAAGTASNYGYTF. The CDR3 DNA sequence: TGTGCCAGCAGTGCCGCCGGGACAGCCTCTAACTATGGCTACACCTTC.